The 20 T cell receptor beta chains below all came from one sample that was sequenced in a study of T cell repertoires in cytomegalovirus infection. No antigen is known for these receptors. TCRdb re-called the reads with MiXCR, one entry per CDR3 protein. The sample holds about 310,000 distinct CDR3 sequences; about 25% are singletons and the top ten take 10% to 15%. Sequencing used cultured PBMCs, obtained from culture after CMV antigen stimulation. All receptors derive from a human donor in good health (CMV status not recorded). Some clones in this sample may be carry-over from other donors' samples.

This clonotype was observed a handful of times. This chain links TRBV12-3 or TRBV12-4 with TRBJ2-3; a possible D gene is TRBD2 (6 bases). The CDR3 is made up of 15 amino acids. Trimming stripped 1 base from V and 2 bases from J, with 10 bases between. The CDR3 DNA sequence: TGTGCCAGCAGTTTAGGGGACTCCGTCACAGATACGCAGTATTTT. Residues: CASSLGDSVTDTQYF.

This clonotype has just a few counts. The chain combines TRBV19 with TRBJ2-6; 9 nucleotides match TRBD1. Per the germline V gene, CDR1 is LNHDA and CDR2 is SQIVND (reference sequence). CDR3 size: 19 residues. With 2 bases clipped from V and 2 bases from J, the junction kept 10 bases outside the gene matches. The CDR3 loop is CASSIKGTGSRAGANVLTF. CDR3 bases: TGTGCCAGTAGTATAAAGGGGACAGGGTCCCGTGCTGGGGCCAACGTCCTGACTTTC.

The chain employs TRBV7-9 and TRBJ2-5, with D possibly matching TRBD1 (6 bases). CDR3 length equals 13 residues. Trimming cost V 8 bases and J 2 bases, with 12 bases left between them. In germline, CDR1 is SEHNR, CDR2 FQNEAQ (reference sequence). The CDR3 spells CASGEGTQETQYF. CDR3 coding DNA: TGTGCCAGCGGTGAAGGGACACAAGAGACCCAGTACTTC.

The chain combines TRBV29-1 with TRBJ2-1; 9 bases match TRBD2. Germline V CDR1 and CDR2: SQVTM, ANQGSEA. The CDR3 extends over 16 amino acids. Trimming took 2 bases from V and 8 from J; bases not matched to a gene: 13. CDR3 sequence reads: CSVEWIGGRASDEQFF. CDR3 nucleotide sequence: TGCAGCGTTGAATGGATTGGCGGGAGGGCCTCGGATGAGCAGTTCTTC.

This clonotype has at least ten counts. The chain combines TRBV4-3 with TRBJ2-1; TRBD2 matches at 10 bases. The CDR3 is made up of 18 amino acids. J gave up 2 bases and V 0 bases, and 7 bases lay outside the gene matches. CDR1 and CDR2 (germline): LGHNA, YSLEER. This CDR3 is CASSQDIASGSPYNEQFF. As DNA, the CDR3 is TGCGCCAGCAGCCAAGATATCGCTAGCGGGAGTCCCTACAATGAGCAGTTCTTC.

This clonotype was seen a handful of times. The chain uses TRBV11-2 and TRBJ2-2; 8 nucleotides align to TRBD2. The length of the CDR3 is 17 residues. V dropped 7 bases and J dropped 2; count of bases not matched to a gene: 12. Looked up from germline, CDR1 is SGHAT and CDR2 is FQNNGV. CDR3 sequence: CASIPRGGRKNTGELFF. DNA of the CDR3: TGTGCCAGCATCCCAAGAGGCGGGAGGAAAAACACCGGGGAGCTGTTTTTT.

Only a few counts were recorded for this clonotype. The chain uses TRBV12-3 or TRBV12-4 and TRBJ2-1; no reliable D call. This CDR3 has 13 residues. Trimming left V 4 bases short and J 5 bases short, with 9 bases between. The CDR3 DNA reads TGTGCCAGCAGTTATACAACCAACAATGAGCAGTTCTTC. This codes for CASSYTTNNEQFF.

The sample holds a few counts of this clonotype. The chain uses TRBV7-9 and TRBJ2-5; no firm D call. V shed 7 bases and J shed 3 bases, with 21 bases lying between them. CDR1 is SEHNR and CDR2 is FQNEAQ in the germline V gene (reference sequence). The CDR3 runs to 16 residues. The CDR3 DNA sequence: TGTGCCAGCACGAGCTACACCGACTTCAGTAAAGAGACCCAGTACTTC. The encoded protein is CASTSYTDFSKETQYF.

This chain links TRBV12-3 or TRBV12-4 with TRBJ2-1; D possibly uses TRBD1 or TRBD2 (6 bases each). This CDR3 is built from 15 residues. The germline V and J ends were trimmed by 5 bases and 10 bases, with 21 bases remaining between them. The CDR3 region is CASSPRGRDSKEQFF. In DNA, the CDR3 is TGTGCCAGCAGTCCCCGGGGGCGGGATAGCAAGGAGCAGTTCTTC.

The chain is built from TRBV6-2 or TRBV6-3 and TRBJ1-2; tentative D call: TRBD1 (5 bases). The germline V and J ends were trimmed by 10 bases and 7 bases, with 13 bases remaining between them. CDR3 length equals 11 residues. Germline CDR1 is MNHEY and CDR2 is SVGEGT. The CDR3 DNA reads TGTGCCACCAACCAGGGTTTTGGCTACACCTTC. Its translation: CATNQGFGYTF.

CDR3 loop: CASSLEFGFEAFF. The DNA for the CDR3 is TGTGCCAGCAGCTTAGAGTTCGGGTTTGAAGCTTTCTTT. V gene TRBV11-3 combines with J gene TRBJ1-1, with D unresolved. The CDR3 spans 13 residues. Trimming removed 0 bases from V and 7 bases from J, with 9 bases in between. Germline CDR1 and CDR2: SGHNT and YENEEA.

The rearrangement uses TRBV7-2 and TRBJ2-4; perhaps TRBD2 as D (5 bases). The CDR3 has 16 residues. Germline CDR1 and CDR2: SGHTA and FQGNSA. Trimming left V 5 bases short and J 1 base short, with 15 bases between. The CDR3 here is CASSHIGVLAKNIQYF. CDR3 bases: TGTGCCAGCAGCCATATCGGGGTCTTGGCCAAAAACATTCAGTACTTC.

The V call is TRBV28, the J call TRBJ1-5, with a weak D call TRBD1 (6 bases). The V end lost 8 bases, the J end lost 4 bases, and 12 bases lay between the germline ends. CDR1 is MDHEN and CDR2 is SYDVKM in the germline V gene. The CDR3 covers 13 residues. The CDR3 reads CASQDSTNQPQHF. The CDR3 DNA reads TGTGCCAGCCAGGACAGCACTAATCAGCCCCAGCATTTT.

In its sample, this clonotype was seen many times. The CDR3 reads CASSFGGTGGARYGYTF. CDR3 nucleotide sequence: TGTGCCAGCAGCTTCGGCGGGACAGGGGGCGCCCGCTATGGCTACACCTTC. The chain joins TRBV7-2 to TRBJ1-2; 12 positions match TRBD1. V gave up 3 bases and J gave up 4 bases; unmatched junction bases: 9. Looked up from germline, CDR1 is SGHTA and CDR2 is FQGNSA. CDR3 length equals 17 residues.

This clonotype was counted at least ten times. This chain uses TRBV11-2 with TRBJ2-1; 8 bases are a match to TRBD2. The CDR3 spans 15 residues. V shed 1 base and J 8 bases; nucleotides not matched to a gene: 7. CDR1 and CDR2 from the germline V gene are SGHAT and FQNNGV. The CDR3 here is CASSLGAGGVDEQFF. As DNA, the CDR3 is TGTGCCAGCAGCTTAGGCGCGGGAGGAGTCGATGAGCAGTTCTTC.

This clonotype was recorded at least ten times. The chain links TRBV28 to TRBJ2-1, with 7 bases fitting TRBD2. The CDR3 covers 15 residues. Trimming removed 2 bases from V and 2 bases from J; junction bases left unmatched: 3. Germline loops: CDR1 MDHEN, CDR2 SYDVKM. This CDR3 is CASSLAGVPYNEQFF. The CDR3 DNA reads as TGTGCCAGCAGTTTAGCGGGAGTTCCCTACAATGAGCAGTTCTTC. The whole variable domain, filled in from reference TRBV28 and TRBJ2-1, reads DVKVTQSSRYLVKRTGEKVFLECVQDMDHENMFWYRQDPGLGLRLIYFSYDVKMKEKGDIPEGYSVSREKKERFSLILESASTNQTSMYLCASSLAGVPYNEQFFGPGTRLTVL.

This clonotype was seen only a few times. The CDR3 protein is CASSATSGHTDTQYF. CDR3 in DNA: TGTGCCAGCTCAGCGACTAGCGGACACACAGATACGCAGTATTTT. The rearrangement joins TRBV18 to TRBJ2-3; 9 nucleotides agree with TRBD2. This CDR3 is built from 15 residues. J gave up 2 bases and V 5 bases, and 5 bases lay outside the gene matches. Germline V gene lookup returns CDR1 KGHSH and CDR2 LQKENI.

V gene TRBV7-3 combines with J gene TRBJ2-5, with 11 bases fitting TRBD2. CDR3 length: 16 residues. Germline V lookup: CDR1 SGHTA, CDR2 FQGTGA. The ends lost 5 bases at V and 4 bases at J; junction bases unmatched: 9. The CDR3 loop is CASSTTRLAGRETQYF. CDR3 bases: TGTGCCAGCAGCACGACTCGACTAGCGGGAAGAGAGACCCAGTACTTC.

This clonotype was seen at least ten times. This chain connects TRBV6-1 to TRBJ2-7; 11 bases are a match to TRBD1. V lost 8 bases, J lost 2 bases, and 5 bases stayed unmatched. This CDR3 has 14 residues. The germline V gene encodes CDR1 MNHNS and CDR2 SASEGT. The CDR3 reads CASGRTGGPYEQYF. The CDR3 bases are TGTGCCAGCGGGCGGACAGGGGGCCCCTACGAGCAGTACTTC.

V usage is TRBV27 and J usage is TRBJ1-2; 11 nucleotides agree with TRBD1. Germline CDR1 MNHEY, CDR2 SMNVEV (reference sequence). CDR3 length equals 14 residues. Trimming at V came to 3 bases and at J to 8 bases, leaving 5 bases not matched to a gene. The CDR3 DNA sequence: TGTGCCAGCAGTTTCCAGGACAGGGGGCCCGGCTACACCTTC. It is translated as CASSFQDRGPGYTF.